Given below is one T cell receptor beta chain in context. Its antigen is unidentified. This sample is drawn from a study of cytomegalovirus exposure and HLA in healthy donors. Study-wide points: Most TCR sequences were uncommon, yet certain public TCRs appeared in many donors. In a later analysis, at a false discovery rate of 0.05, 17,000 or so TCR beta sequences matched HLA alleles. Indistinguishable V segments such as TRBV6-2 and TRBV6-3 were excluded.

From germline, CDR1 is SNHLY and CDR2 FYNNEI. The CDR3 totals 15 residues. V shed 2 bases and J shed 10 bases, with 18 bases lying between them. Amplification used 60 Vbeta primers and 13 Jbeta primers. As processed by the authors: In a later analysis, the count reached some 88 million unique TCR beta chains, with 10 million to 14 million shared. The assay was immunoSEQ multiplex PCR, and TCRdb's table has in-frame clones only and misses some. The DNA was the basis for D and trimming; V, J and clone size are from that table. The sample consists of around 130,000 clones, roughly 66% of them appearing once.

The origin of this receptor is a woman aged 60-75 years in good health and CMV-seronegative. J is TRBJ2-1 and V is TRBV2, with D perhaps matching TRBD2 (5 bases). Source material: PBMCs. The CDR3 nucleotides read TGTGCCAGCAGTGAATGGGCTAGCCCGGGGTTGGAGCAGTTCTTC. This sequence encodes CASSEWASPGLEQFF.